Following are 6 T cell receptor beta chains from one sample sequenced in a study of cytomegalovirus exposure and HLA in healthy donors. Assay: immunoSEQ multiplex PCR; the TCRdb copy retains only in-frame clones and omits some. Of roughly 250,000 clones detected, around 91% appear once; the ten largest clones hold more than 0.35%. The sample comprised PBMCs. All receptors come from a young woman in good health and CMV-seronegative.

V usage is TRBV29-1 and J usage is TRBJ2-3, with no clear D. Germline V gene lookup returns CDR1 SQVTM and CDR2 ANQGSEA. The CDR3 totals 13 residues. Trimming took off 6 bases at V and 2 bases at J, with 12 bases between the two ends. This chain's CDR3 is CSVDITNTDTQYF. CDR3 DNA: TGCAGCGTCGATATCACTAACACAGATACGCAGTATTTT.

This clone was seen only once. V and J are TRBV4-3 and TRBJ2-7, with 8 bases matching TRBD1. Germline V CDR1 and CDR2: LGHNA, YSLEER. The CDR3 runs to 14 residues. Losses at the gene ends were 0 bases for V and 3 bases for J; bases not matched to a gene: 1. Written as DNA, the CDR3 is TGCGCCAGCAGCCAAGAAGGGACAGGCTACGAGCAGTACTTC. It is translated as CASSQEGTGYEQYF.

The chain recombines TRBV10-1 with TRBJ1-5; no clear D gene. The V gene's germline CDR1 is WNHNN and CDR2 SYGVQD (reference sequence). The CDR3 runs to 14 residues. With 6 bases removed from V and 6 bases from J, the gap between germline ends came to 15 bases. In DNA, the CDR3 is TGCGCCAGCAGCCCCCAGAAGATTTGTCAGCCCCAGCATTTT. Translating it yields CASSPQKICQPQHF.

The chain links TRBV4-1 to TRBJ2-7; D is undetermined. Trimming cost V 0 bases and J 4 bases, with 16 bases left between them. Per germline, CDR1 MGHRA and CDR2 YSYEKL. This CDR3 comprises 16 residues. The CDR3 sequence is CASSQEKTQSLYEQYV. CDR3 bases: TGCGCCAGCAGCCAAGAGAAGACTCAAAGCCTATACGAGCAGTACGTC.

This rearrangement joins TRBV7-9 to TRBJ1-1, with D hard to call. The V end was cut by 3 bases, the J end by 1 base, with 6 bases between. The CDR3 loop spans 13 amino acids. Germline V gene lookup returns CDR1 SEHNR and CDR2 FQNEAQ (reference sequence). CDR3: CASSLARNTEAFF. The CDR3 coding sequence is TGTGCCAGCAGCTTGGCCAGGAACACTGAAGCTTTCTTT.

The rearrangement uses TRBV4-3 and TRBJ2-7; no clear D. The CDR3 contains 14 residues. The V gene lost 0 bases and the J gene lost 1 base, with 7 bases spanning the gap. CDR1 is LGHNA and CDR2 is YSLEER in the germline V gene. The CDR3 protein is CASSQDAGSYEQYF. The CDR3 DNA is TGCGCCAGCAGCCAAGATGCAGGATCCTACGAGCAGTACTTC.